This T cell receptor beta chain originates from a study of T cell responses to AZD1222 COVID-19 vaccine. For this clone: Its antigen is not known.

Study results and caveats: Mapped onto spike, vaccine-associated CD4 TCRs spanned it and were dominant at 160-218 and 743-854. Two AZD1222 doses significantly raised spike-specific TCR breadth and depth over controls.

The trim removed 6 bases at V and 0 bases at J, leaving 6 bases unmatched. Germline V CDR1 and CDR2: WSHSY, SAAADI. The CDR3 is 17 residues long. Sequencing was performed with immunoSEQ multiplex PCR; in TCRdb, only in-frame clones are kept and a portion is missing. Seen here are about 140,000 clones, 91% observed once, and the top ten hold around 6.9%. The TCR originated in an adult who received the MenACWY meningococcal vaccine as a control. V usage is TRBV10-2 and J usage is TRBJ2-6; 9 bases are shared with TRBD1. The sequencing here drew on peripheral blood, taken 28 days after the second dose of the MenACWY control vaccine. The chain's CDR3 is CASSPGTGTSGANVLTF. DNA for the CDR3: TGCGCCAGCAGCCCCGGGACAGGGACCTCTGGGGCCAACGTCCTGACTTTC.